This TCR beta chain is drawn from a study of blood T cell repertoires in COVID-19. Study background: Samples of COVID-19 (acute and convalescent) were obtained from the United States, Italy and Spain.

V lost 5 bases and J lost 9; bases outside the gene matches: 10. CDR1 and CDR2 (germline): SGHVS, FQNEAQ. This CDR3 spans 15 amino acids. The protocol was immunoSEQ multiplex PCR, while the TCRdb copy is restricted to in-frame clones and leaves out a portion. The sample consists of 140,000 or so clones, approximately 78% of them appearing once. The chain has TRBV7-8 and TRBJ1-6; TRBD1 matches at 7 bases. The receptor's source is an elderly woman with acute or convalescent COVID-19. The sample taken for sequencing was peripheral blood. Here the CDR3 reads CASSTPGQLVSPLHF. The CDR3 nucleotides are TGTGCCAGCAGCACACCGGGACAGCTTGTTTCACCCCTCCACTTT.